This passage covers 8 T cell receptor beta chains from one sample sequenced in a study of T cells in Graves' hyperthyroidism and ophthalmopathy. RNA transcripts gave rise to amplified TCR beta CDR3 regions. Researchers ran a first-round RT-PCR on the TCR CDR3 using the HTBI primer set. TCRdb re-called the multiplex PCR reads through MiXCR, storing one row per CDR3 protein. In the table there are about 300,000 distinct CDR3 sequences, about an eighth of which are singletons. Sequences were obtained from blood. The receptors were sampled from a woman between 40 and 50 years old with Graves' hyperthyroidism.

This clonotype appeared many times. The chain is built from TRBV7-9 and TRBJ1-4; 8 nucleotides align to TRBD1. This CDR3 is 17 amino acids long. J was trimmed by 8 bases and V by 6 bases; bases with no gene match: 17. CDR1 is SEHNR, CDR2 FQNEAQ, per germline (reference sequence). The DNA for the CDR3 is TGTGCCAGCAGTTACCTCTTTTCCAGGGGGCAGAAGGAAAAACTGTTTTTT. Amino acid sequence: CASSYLFSRGQKEKLFF.

The chain joins TRBV6-1 to TRBJ2-2; the match to TRBD2 covers 10 bases. The junction had 7 bases not matched to a gene; V was cut back by 7 bases and J by 5 bases. Germline CDR1 and CDR2: MNHNS and SASEGT. The CDR3 loop spans 15 amino acids. The DNA for the CDR3 is TGTGCCAGCAACCTAGCGGGAGAGTGGACCGGGGAGCTGTTTTTT. This codes for CASNLAGEWTGELFF.

This clonotype was observed a handful of times. The chain uses TRBV6-4 and TRBJ1-1, with 8 bases identical to TRBD1. CDR3 length: 13 amino acids. Germline V gene lookup returns CDR1 MRHNA and CDR2 SNTAGT. Trimming removed 6 bases from V and 5 bases from J; junction bases left unmatched: 5. In DNA form, the CDR3 reads TGTGCCAGCAGAGCAGGGGGCGCGACTGAAGCTTTCTTT. Protein sequence: CASRAGGATEAFF.

This clonotype came up many times. This chain joins TRBV2 and TRBJ2-1; D ambiguous. Germline CDR1 SNHLY, CDR2 FYNNEI. The V gene lost 3 bases and the J gene lost 5 bases, with 20 bases spanning the gap. This CDR3 region has 17 residues. The CDR3 nucleotides are TGTGCCAGCAGTGACGGCACCGGATTGATACGCGACAATGAGCAGTTCTTC. Its translation: CASSDGTGLIRDNEQFF.

Details on this clonotype: Just one base apart from a much larger clone, this may be a read error. This chain joins TRBV28 and TRBJ2-5; D gene uncertain. Trimming cost V 2 bases and J 6 bases, with 7 bases left between them. Germline lookup yields CDR1 MDHEN and CDR2 SYDVKM. This CDR3 comprises 12 residues. DNA of the CDR3: TGTGCCAGCAGTTTACCTCCAAAGACCCAGTACTTC. Encoded protein: CASSLPPKTQYF. The full variable domain, with the rest looked up from reference TRBV28 and TRBJ2-5, is DVKVTQSSRYLVKRTGEKVFLECVQDMDHENMFWYRQDPGLGLRLIYFSYDVKMKEKGDIPEGYSVSREKKERFSLILESASTNQTSMYLCASSLPPKTQYFGPGTRLLVL.

The chain employs TRBV7-8 and TRBJ2-7, with D tentatively TRBD2 (6 bases). V lost 4 bases and J lost 7, with 14 bases in between. The germline gives CDR1 SGHVS, CDR2 FQNEAQ. The CDR3 covers 13 residues. The CDR3 coding sequence is TGTGCCAGCAGCTCCGGGACTCTGGGGGAGCAGTACTTC. This encodes CASSSGTLGEQYF.

The rearrangement joins TRBV6-4 to TRBJ2-3; 7 nucleotides line up with TRBD1. The CDR3 consists of 15 residues. V shed 0 bases, J shed 3 bases, and the junction held 3 bases outside the gene matches. Germline-derived CDR1 and CDR2 are MRHNA and SNTAGT. The CDR3 DNA follows: TGTGCCAGCAGTGACTCCGGGACAGCTACAGATACGCAGTATTTT. Translated, it gives CASSDSGTATDTQYF.

This clonotype was found a few times. The chain couples TRBV29-1 to TRBJ2-7, with D possibly TRBD1 on 5 matching bases. Looked up from germline, CDR1 is SQVTM and CDR2 is ANQGSEA. V was pared by 6 bases and J by 5 bases, with 11 bases between. CDR3 length: 11 amino acids. CDR3 sequence: CSVPQGNEQYF. CDR3 bases: TGCAGCGTCCCGCAGGGTAACGAGCAGTACTTC.